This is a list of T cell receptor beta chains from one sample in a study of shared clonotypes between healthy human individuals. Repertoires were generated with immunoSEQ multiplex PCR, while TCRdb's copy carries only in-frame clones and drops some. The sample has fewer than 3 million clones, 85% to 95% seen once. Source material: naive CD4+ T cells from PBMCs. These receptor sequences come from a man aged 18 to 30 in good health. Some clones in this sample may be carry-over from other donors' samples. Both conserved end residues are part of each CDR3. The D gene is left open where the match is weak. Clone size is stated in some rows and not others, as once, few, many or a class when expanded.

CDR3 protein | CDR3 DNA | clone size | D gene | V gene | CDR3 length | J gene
CASGSVSGNTIYF | TGTGCCAGCGGGAGTGTCTCTGGAAACACCATATATTTT | once | - | TRBV19 | 13 | TRBJ1-3
CASSLRRSRANYGYTF | TGTGCCAGCAGTTTACGGCGGTCCCGTGCTAACTATGGCTACACCTTC | - | - | TRBV28 | 16 | TRBJ1-2
CASSLGGRTEAFF | TGTGCCAGCAGTTTAGGGGGGCGCACTGAAGCTTTCTTT | - | - | TRBV27 | 13 | TRBJ1-1
CAWRPAGPLFSYEQYF | TGTGCCTGGAGGCCGGCGGGTCCTCTTTTCTCCTACGAGCAGTACTTC | - | - | TRBV30 | 16 | TRBJ2-7
CASSRLINEKLFF | TGCGCCAGCAGCCGACTTATAAATGAAAAACTGTTTTTT | - | - | TRBV4-1 | 13 | TRBJ1-4
CASSMPGHLTEAFF | TGTGCCAGTAGTATGCCGGGACACCTCACTGAAGCTTTCTTT | - | - | TRBV19 | 14 | TRBJ1-1
CASSLDFGHTGELFF | TGCGCCAGCAGCTTGGATTTTGGTCACACCGGGGAGCTGTTTTTT | - | - | TRBV5-1 | 15 | TRBJ2-2
CASGDNRESNQPQHF | TGTGCCAGCGGCGATAACAGGGAAAGCAATCAGCCCCAGCATTTT | - | - | TRBV6-1 | 15 | TRBJ1-5
CASSRDRWAYEQYF | TGTGCCAGCAGTCGAGACAGGTGGGCCTACGAGCAGTACTTC | - | - | TRBV7-9 | 14 | TRBJ2-7
CASSFGGDYGYTF | TGCGCCAGCAGCTTTGGGGGAGACTATGGCTACACCTTC | - | - | TRBV5-1 | 13 | TRBJ1-2
CAWSVEGMDTQYF | TGTGCCTGGAGTGTTGAGGGGATGGATACGCAGTATTTT | - | - | TRBV30 | 13 | TRBJ2-3
CASSFTPRMGTGELFF | TGTGCCAGCAGCTTCACACCCCGGATGGGCACCGGGGAGCTGTTTTTT | - | - | TRBV11-2 | 16 | TRBJ2-2
CASSFAGAYNEQFF | TGTGCCAGCAGCTTTGCGGGGGCCTACAATGAGCAGTTCTTC | - | TRBD2 | TRBV5-6 | 14 | TRBJ2-1
CASSFLVNEKLFF | TGTGCCAGCAGCTTCCTGGTTAATGAAAAACTGTTTTTT | - | - | TRBV11-2 | 13 | TRBJ1-4
CASSLLTSQGLYYEQYF | TGTGCCAGCAGCCTGCTTACAAGTCAGGGCCTCTACTACGAGCAGTACTTC | - | - | TRBV4-2 | 17 | TRBJ2-7
CASSLRTGAPREQYF | TGCGCCAGCAGCTTGCGCACAGGTGCTCCCCGCGAGCAGTACTTC | - | - | TRBV5-1 | 15 | TRBJ2-7
CASSIHLQGGTEAFF | TGCGCCAGCAGCATCCACCTTCAGGGTGGCACTGAAGCTTTCTTT | once | - | TRBV5-1 | 15 | TRBJ1-1
CASSLRLAGPPGEYF | TGTGCCAGCAGTTTAAGGTTGGCGGGGCCGCCGGGGGAGTACTTC | - | - | TRBV28 | 15 | TRBJ2-7
CASSSAPEVGIQYF | TGTGCCAGCAGCTCCGCCCCGGAGGTTGGCATTCAGTACTTC | - | - | TRBV11-2 | 14 | TRBJ2-4
CASSPLRTSEFNEQFF | TGTGCCAGCAGTCCCCTTAGGACTAGCGAGTTCAATGAGCAGTTCTTC | - | TRBD2 | TRBV28 | 16 | TRBJ2-1
CASSEITDNEKLFF | TGTGCCAGCAGTGAGATAACAGACAATGAAAAACTGTTTTTT | - | - | TRBV2 | 14 | TRBJ1-4
CASSPQPGEQYF | TGTGCCAGCAGCCCCCAGCCGGGGGAGCAGTACTTC | - | - | TRBV7-3 | 12 | TRBJ2-7
CASSYRRSGEKLFF | TGTGCCAGCAGTTATCGCCGGTCGGGTGAAAAACTGTTTTTT | - | - | TRBV6-5 | 14 | TRBJ1-4
CSSLGYRGLETQYF | TGCAGCTCCTTAGGGTACAGGGGGCTGGAGACCCAGTACTTC | - | TRBD1 | TRBV29-1 | 14 | TRBJ2-5
CASSLGQYTEAFF | TGTGCCAGCAGCCTAGGACAGTACACTGAAGCTTTCTTT | - | - | TRBV7-9 | 13 | TRBJ1-1
CASSFSQGRQPQHF | TGTGCCAGCAGCTTTAGTCAGGGCCGCCAGCCCCAGCATTTT | - | - | TRBV7-8 | 14 | TRBJ1-5
CASSQAGGGPGNTIYF | TGCGCCAGCAGCCAAGCGGGAGGGGGGCCCGGAAACACCATATATTTT | - | - | TRBV4-1 | 16 | TRBJ1-3
CASSPRLAGGLDTQYF | TGTGCCAGCAGCCCCCGACTAGCGGGAGGTTTGGATACGCAGTATTTT | - | TRBD2 | TRBV7-3 | 16 | TRBJ2-3
CASSEANTIYF | TGTGCCAGCAGTGAGGCGAACACCATATATTTT | - | - | TRBV2 | 11 | TRBJ1-3